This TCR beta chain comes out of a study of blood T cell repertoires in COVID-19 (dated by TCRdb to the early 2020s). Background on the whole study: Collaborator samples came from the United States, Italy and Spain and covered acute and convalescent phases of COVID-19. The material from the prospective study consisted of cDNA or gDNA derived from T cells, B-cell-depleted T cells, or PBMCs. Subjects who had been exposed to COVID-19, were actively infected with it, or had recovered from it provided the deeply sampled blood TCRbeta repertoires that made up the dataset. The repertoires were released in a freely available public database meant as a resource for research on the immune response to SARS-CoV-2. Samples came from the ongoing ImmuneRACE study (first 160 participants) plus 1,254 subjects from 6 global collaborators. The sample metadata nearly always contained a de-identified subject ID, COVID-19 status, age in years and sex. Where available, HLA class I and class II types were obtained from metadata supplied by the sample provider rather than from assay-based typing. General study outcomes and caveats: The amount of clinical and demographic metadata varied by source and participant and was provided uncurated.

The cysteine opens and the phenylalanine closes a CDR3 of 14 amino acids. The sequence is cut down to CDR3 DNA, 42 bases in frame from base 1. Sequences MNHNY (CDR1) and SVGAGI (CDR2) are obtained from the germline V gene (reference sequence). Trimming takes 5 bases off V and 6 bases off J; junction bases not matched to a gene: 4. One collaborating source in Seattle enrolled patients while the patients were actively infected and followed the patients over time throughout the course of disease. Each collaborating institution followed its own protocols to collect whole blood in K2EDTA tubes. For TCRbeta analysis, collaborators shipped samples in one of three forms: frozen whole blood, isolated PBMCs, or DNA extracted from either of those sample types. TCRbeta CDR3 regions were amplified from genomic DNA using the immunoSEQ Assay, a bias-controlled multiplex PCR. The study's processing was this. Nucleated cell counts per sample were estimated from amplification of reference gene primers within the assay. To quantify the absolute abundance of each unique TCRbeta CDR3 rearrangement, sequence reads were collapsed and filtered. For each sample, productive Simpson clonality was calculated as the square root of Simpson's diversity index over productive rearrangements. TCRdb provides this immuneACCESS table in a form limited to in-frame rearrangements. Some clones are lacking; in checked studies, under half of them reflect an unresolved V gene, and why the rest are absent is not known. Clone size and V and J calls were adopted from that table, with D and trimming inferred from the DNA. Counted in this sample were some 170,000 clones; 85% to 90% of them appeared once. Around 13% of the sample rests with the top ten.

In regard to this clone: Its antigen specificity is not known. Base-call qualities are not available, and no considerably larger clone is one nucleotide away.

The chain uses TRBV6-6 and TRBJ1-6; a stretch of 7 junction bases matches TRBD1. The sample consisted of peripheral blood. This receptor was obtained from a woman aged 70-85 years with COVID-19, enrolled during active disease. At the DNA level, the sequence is TGTGCCAGCAGTACAGGGGTCCGTAATTCACCCCTCCACTTT. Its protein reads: CASSTGVRNSPLHF.